Listed below are T cell receptor beta chains from one sample, sequenced in a study of blood T cell repertoires in COVID-19. Sequencing used immunoSEQ multiplex PCR; TCRdb keeps in-frame clones, though not all of them. The profile shows about 360,000 clones, around nine tenths of them singletons. Material: peripheral blood. Source of these receptors: a human donor in a cohort sampled during active COVID-19. The CDR3 runs from the conserved cysteine through the conserved F or W. A D gene is named only where the DNA matches it firmly. Only some rows state a clone size, as once, few, many or a class for expanded clones.

j_call d_call clone_size v_call cdr3_aa cdr3_nt
TRBJ1-2 - - TRBV7-9 CASSFVIGSGRGFYGYTF TGTGCCAGCAGCTTTGTGATTGGATCGGGGAGGGGGTTCTATGGCTACACCTTC
TRBJ2-2 - - TRBV7-9 CASSLKVTGMDPGELFF TGTGCCAGCAGCTTAAAAGTCACAGGGATGGACCCCGGGGAGCTGTTTTTT
TRBJ2-3 - - TRBV5-6 CASSLAFRGSTDTQYF TGTGCCAGCAGCTTGGCTTTCCGGGGTAGCACAGATACGCAGTATTTT
TRBJ1-3 - - TRBV7-9 CASSLALGGPGDTIYF TGTGCCAGCAGCTTAGCCCTCGGCGGGCCTGGGGACACCATATATTTT
TRBJ2-2 - once TRBV19 CASNPGANTGELFF TGTGCCAGTAACCCAGGGGCGAACACCGGGGAGCTGTTTTTT
TRBJ2-1 - - TRBV7-3 CASSSRTGTSGNEQFF TGTGCCAGCAGCTCCAGAACAGGGACATCCGGCAATGAGCAGTTCTTC
TRBJ1-1 - - TRBV5-1 CASSLEPNTEAFF TGCGCCAGCAGCTTGGAGCCGAACACTGAAGCTTTCTTT
TRBJ2-1 - - TRBV5-8 CASSLVFREQFF TGTGCCAGCAGCTTGGTCTTCCGTGAGCAGTTCTTC
TRBJ2-2 - - TRBV27 CASTNLLTQGGTGELFF TGTGCCAGTACCAACCTATTGACTCAGGGGGGCACCGGGGAGCTGTTTTTT
TRBJ1-1 - - TRBV5-5 CASSFTRGGTEAFF TGTGCCAGCAGCTTCACTAGGGGGGGTACTGAAGCTTTCTTT
TRBJ1-4 - - TRBV28 CASRNFGGPDGEKLFF TGTGCCAGCCGAAATTTCGGGGGGCCGGATGGTGAAAAACTGTTTTTT
TRBJ2-5 - - TRBV6-5 CASSYGTVGGETQYF TGTGCCAGCAGTTACGGAACAGTCGGTGGGGAGACCCAGTACTTC
TRBJ2-4 - - TRBV7-9 CASSPWTDKNIQYF TGTGCCAGCAGCCCTTGGACAGATAAAAACATTCAGTACTTC
TRBJ1-2 TRBD1 - TRBV19 CATAPDREQYYGYTF TGTGCCACCGCACCCGACAGGGAGCAATACTATGGCTACACCTTC
TRBJ1-3 TRBD1 - TRBV18 CASSRQGESAGNTIYF TGTGCCAGCTCGCGACAGGGGGAAAGTGCGGGAAACACCATATATTTT
TRBJ2-5 TRBD2 - TRBV7-6 CASSPEMGRGGLVGETQYF TGTGCCAGCAGCCCGGAAATGGGGCGGGGGGGCCTAGTTGGAGAGACCCAGTACTTC
TRBJ1-1 TRBD1 - TRBV4-2 CASSQEGQGTTEAFF TGTGCCAGCAGCCAAGAGGGACAGGGGACCACTGAAGCTTTCTTT
TRBJ2-1 - once TRBV3-1/TRBV3-2 CASSQDMGRGNEQFF TGTGCCAGCAGCCAAGATATGGGCCGTGGGAATGAGCAGTTCTTC
TRBJ2-7 TRBD1 - TRBV27 CASSQDRGTYEQYF TGTGCCAGCAGTCAGGACAGGGGGACCTACGAGCAGTACTTC
TRBJ2-7 - few TRBV7-9 CASSSGTSIYEQYF TGTGCCAGCAGCTCCGGGACATCAATTTACGAGCAGTACTTC
TRBJ2-1 TRBD2 - TRBV30 CAWTVERGGSNEQFF TGTGCCTGGACCGTAGAGCGGGGCGGGTCTAATGAGCAGTTCTTC
TRBJ1-1 TRBD1 few TRBV19 CASSRGAGGTEAFF TGTGCCAGTAGTAGGGGGGCAGGGGGCACTGAAGCTTTCTTT
TRBJ1-6 - few TRBV6-5 CASNLQDRNSPLHF TGTGCCAGCAACCTACAGGACCGTAATTCACCCCTCCACTTT
TRBJ2-5 - - TRBV6-1 CASSERQQETQYF TGTGCCAGCAGTGAGAGACAACAAGAGACCCAGTACTTC
TRBJ1-1 TRBD1 many TRBV6-6 CASSYGGQRGNTEAFF TGTGCCAGCAGTTACGGGGGACAGAGAGGGAACACTGAAGCTTTCTTT
TRBJ1-6 - - TRBV6-1 CASSEEEREGSPLHF TGTGCCAGCAGTGAGGAAGAACGGGAAGGCTCACCCCTCCACTTT
TRBJ2-4 TRBD2 few TRBV2 CASSVSSGGVTKNIQYF TGTGCCAGCAGTGTATCCTCGGGGGGGGTTACCAAAAACATTCAGTACTTC
TRBJ1-2 - - TRBV19 CASSMKAGPNYGYTF TGTGCCAGTAGTATGAAGGCAGGGCCCAACTATGGCTACACCTTC
TRBJ2-2 - - TRBV4-1 CASSPRVNTGELFF TGCGCCAGCAGCCCCCGGGTCAACACCGGGGAGCTGTTTTTT
TRBJ2-5 - - TRBV15 CATSRARAEETQYF TGTGCCACCAGCAGAGCGAGGGCAGAAGAGACCCAGTACTTC
TRBJ2-7 - - TRBV7-2 CASSLKIDKYF TGTGCCAGCAGCCTAAAGATTGATAAGTACTTC
TRBJ2-5 TRBD2 - TRBV7-8 CASSHTSGDEVETQYF TGTGCCAGCAGCCATACTAGCGGTGATGAAGTAGAGACCCAGTACTTC
TRBJ1-5 - - TRBV19 CASILFNFGGYQPQHF TGTGCCAGTATATTATTTAATTTCGGGGGGTATCAGCCCCAGCATTTT
TRBJ2-2 TRBD2 - TRBV7-6 CASSLGRSGTSGSAGELFF TGTGCCAGCAGCTTAGGGCGGTCCGGGACTAGCGGGAGTGCCGGGGAGCTGTTTTTT
TRBJ1-2 TRBD1 - TRBV5-1 CASSLYGQGGYGYTF TGCGCCAGCAGCTTGTACGGACAGGGGGGCTATGGCTACACCTTC
TRBJ1-2 TRBD1 once TRBV7-9 CASSVGQGLFGYTF TGTGCCAGCAGCGTTGGACAGGGCCTTTTTGGCTACACCTTC
TRBJ2-7 TRBD1 - TRBV27 CASWRDRGLGSSYEQYF TGTGCCAGCTGGAGGGACAGGGGCTTGGGGAGCTCCTACGAGCAGTACTTC
TRBJ1-4 - - TRBV9 CASSVEGETNEKLFF TGTGCCAGCAGCGTAGAGGGGGAGACTAATGAAAAACTGTTTTTT
TRBJ1-3 - - TRBV19 CASTADRNTGNTIYF TGTGCCAGTACGGCAGACAGGAATACTGGAAACACCATATATTTT
TRBJ2-3 - - TRBV5-1 CASSGSQGSGTQYF TGCGCCAGCAGCGGATCACAGGGTTCGGGTACGCAGTATTTT
TRBJ2-3 TRBD1 - TRBV28 CASSKRTGGTDTQYF TGTGCCAGCAGCAAACGGACAGGGGGGACAGATACGCAGTATTTT
TRBJ1-1 TRBD1 - TRBV6-5 CATLQGLNTEAFF TGTGCCACCCTACAGGGGTTGAACACTGAAGCTTTCTTT
TRBJ2-3 - - TRBV11-2 CASSTRGTSTDTQYF TGTGCCAGCAGCACCCGGGGGACTAGCACAGATACGCAGTATTTT